This TCR beta chain appears in the sequencing data of a study of stem cell transplantation in POMP-related autoinflammatory disease. The CDR3 is 19 amino acids. Here immunoSEQ multiplex PCR was the method, and the copy in TCRdb shows in-frame clones only, minus some. The sample holds about 32,000 clones, about 90% seen once. The sample was CD4+ T cells from PBMCs, taken before stem cell transplantation. V gene TRBV21-1 combines with J gene TRBJ2-7; the D segment call TRBD1 is taken from the table without a DNA check. TRBV21-1 is a recognized pseudogene. This TCR was recovered from a human donor with POMP-related autoinflammation and immune dysregulation (PRAID). CDR3 protein: CASSKISDRGGFPSYEQYF. DNA of the CDR3: TGTGCCAGCAGCAAAATTTCGGACAGGGGAGGTTTCCCTTCCTACGAGCAGTACTTC.